The sequence of this TCR beta chain was determined in a study of naive and memory T cell subsets. Amplification of ligated cDNA took four PCR rounds with SP2 and nested alpha and beta constant primers. Each CDR3 protein is one row after TCRdb ran MiXCR on the UMI-ligation and nested PCR reads. The sample gives tens of thousands of distinct CDR3 sequences, 5.2% of which show up once; under 8% is in the top ten. J was trimmed by 3 bases and V by 1 base; bases with no gene match: 3. The CDR3 contains 15 residues. Germline loops: CDR1 LNHDA, CDR2 SQIVND (reference sequence). TCR cDNA received a 3' ligated oligonucleotide that carried a UMI. In its sample, this clonotype was seen many times.

The source material was blood. The chain has TRBV19 and TRBJ2-3; 8 positions match TRBD2. This receptor was identified in an adult in good health. CDR3 DNA sequence: TGTGCCAGTAGTATAGGAGCGGGAGTAACAGATACGCAGTATTTT. Its translation is CASSIGAGVTDTQYF.